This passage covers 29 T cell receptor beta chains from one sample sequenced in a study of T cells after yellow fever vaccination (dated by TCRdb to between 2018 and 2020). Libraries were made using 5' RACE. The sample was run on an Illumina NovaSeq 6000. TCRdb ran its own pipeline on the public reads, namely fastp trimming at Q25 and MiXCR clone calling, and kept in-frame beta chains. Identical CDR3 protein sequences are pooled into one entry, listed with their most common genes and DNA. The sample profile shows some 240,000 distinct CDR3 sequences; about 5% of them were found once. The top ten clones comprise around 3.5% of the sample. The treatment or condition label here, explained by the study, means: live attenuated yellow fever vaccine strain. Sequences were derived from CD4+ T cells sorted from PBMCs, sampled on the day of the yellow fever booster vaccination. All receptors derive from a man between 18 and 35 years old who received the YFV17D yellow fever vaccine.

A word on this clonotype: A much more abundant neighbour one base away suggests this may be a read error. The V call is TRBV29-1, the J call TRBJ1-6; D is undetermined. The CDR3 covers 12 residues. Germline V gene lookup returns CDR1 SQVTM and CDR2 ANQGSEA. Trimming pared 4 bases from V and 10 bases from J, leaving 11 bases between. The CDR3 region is CSVGDGHSPLHF. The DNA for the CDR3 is TGCAGCGTTGGGGATGGGCACTCACCCCTCCACTTT.

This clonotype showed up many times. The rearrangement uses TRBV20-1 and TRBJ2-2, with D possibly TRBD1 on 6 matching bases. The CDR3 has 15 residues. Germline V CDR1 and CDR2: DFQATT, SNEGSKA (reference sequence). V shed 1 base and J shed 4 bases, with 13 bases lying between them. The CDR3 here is CSARGGLGGTGELFF. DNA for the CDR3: TGCAGTGCTAGAGGAGGTTTAGGGGGCACCGGGGAGCTGTTTTTT.

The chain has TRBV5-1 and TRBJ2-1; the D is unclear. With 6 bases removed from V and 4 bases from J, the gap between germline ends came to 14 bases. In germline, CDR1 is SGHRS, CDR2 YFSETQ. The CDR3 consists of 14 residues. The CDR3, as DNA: TGCGCCAGCACCCGACTCGAGCAATACAATGAGCAGTTCTTC. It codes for CASTRLEQYNEQFF.

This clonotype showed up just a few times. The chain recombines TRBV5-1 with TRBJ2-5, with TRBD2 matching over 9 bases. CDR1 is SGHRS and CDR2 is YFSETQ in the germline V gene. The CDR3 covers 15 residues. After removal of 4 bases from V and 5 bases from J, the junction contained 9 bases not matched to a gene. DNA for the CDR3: TGCGCCAGCAGCCACAATAGCGGGGGAGGTGAGACCCAGTACTTC. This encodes CASSHNSGGGETQYF.

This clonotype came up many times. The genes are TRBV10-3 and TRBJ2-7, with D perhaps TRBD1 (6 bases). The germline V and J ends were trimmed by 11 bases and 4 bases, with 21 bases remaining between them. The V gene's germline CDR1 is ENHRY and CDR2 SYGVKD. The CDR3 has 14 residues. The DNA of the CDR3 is TGTGCCGATCGAAACCCGGGACACAAGTACGAGCAGTACTTC. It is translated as CADRNPGHKYEQYF.

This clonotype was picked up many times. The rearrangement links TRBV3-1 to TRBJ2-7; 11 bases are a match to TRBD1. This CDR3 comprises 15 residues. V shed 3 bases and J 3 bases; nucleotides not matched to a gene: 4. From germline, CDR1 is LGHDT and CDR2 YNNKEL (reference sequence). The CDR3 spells CASSQEGQGVYEQYF. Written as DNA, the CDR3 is TGTGCCAGCAGCCAGGAGGGACAGGGGGTCTACGAGCAGTACTTC.

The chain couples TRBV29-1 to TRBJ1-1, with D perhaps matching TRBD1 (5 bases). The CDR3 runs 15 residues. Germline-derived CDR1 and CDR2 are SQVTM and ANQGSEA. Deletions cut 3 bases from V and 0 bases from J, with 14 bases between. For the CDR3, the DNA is TGCAGCGTTGAGGACACTCACCCTGTGAACACTGAAGCTTTCTTT. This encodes CSVEDTHPVNTEAFF.

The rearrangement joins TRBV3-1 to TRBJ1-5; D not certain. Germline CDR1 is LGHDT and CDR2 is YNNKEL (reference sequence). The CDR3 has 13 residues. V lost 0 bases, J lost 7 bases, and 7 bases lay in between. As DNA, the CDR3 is TGTGCCAGCAGCCAAGATTCGTACCAGCCCCAGCATTTT. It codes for CASSQDSYQPQHF.

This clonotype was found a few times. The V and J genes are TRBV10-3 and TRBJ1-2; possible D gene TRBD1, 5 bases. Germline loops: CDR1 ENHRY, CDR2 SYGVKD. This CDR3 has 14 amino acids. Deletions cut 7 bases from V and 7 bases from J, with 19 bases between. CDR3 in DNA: TGTGCCATCAACGGTGCATCAGGGAGAGGTGGCTACACCTTC. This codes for CAINGASGRGGYTF.

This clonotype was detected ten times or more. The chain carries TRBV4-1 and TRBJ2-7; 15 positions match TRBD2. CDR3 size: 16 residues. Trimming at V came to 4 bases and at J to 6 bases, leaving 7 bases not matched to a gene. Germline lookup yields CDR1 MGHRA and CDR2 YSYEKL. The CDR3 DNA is TGCGCCAGCAGCCGCGACCGGACTAGCGGGGGGGTCGAGCAGTACTTC. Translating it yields CASSRDRTSGGVEQYF.

The CDR3 DNA reads TGTGCCAGCAGCCTTCAAGGGGGCGCATCAGATACGCAGTATTTT. It encodes CASSLQGGASDTQYF. The V and J genes are TRBV7-2 and TRBJ2-3, with 7 bases aligning to TRBD1. CDR3 length equals 15 residues. Germline loops: CDR1 SGHTA, CDR2 FQGNSA. V shed 5 bases and J 4 bases; nucleotides not matched to a gene: 9.

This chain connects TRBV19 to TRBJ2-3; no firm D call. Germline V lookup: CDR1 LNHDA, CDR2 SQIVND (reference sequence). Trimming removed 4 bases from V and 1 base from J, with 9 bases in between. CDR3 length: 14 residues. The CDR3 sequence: CASSRGLGTDTQYF. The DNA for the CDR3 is TGTGCCAGTAGTAGAGGCCTTGGCACAGATACGCAGTATTTT.

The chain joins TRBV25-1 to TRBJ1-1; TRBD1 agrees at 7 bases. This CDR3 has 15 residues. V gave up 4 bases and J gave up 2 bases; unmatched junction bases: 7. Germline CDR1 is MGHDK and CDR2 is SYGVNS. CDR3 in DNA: TGTGCCAGCAGTGTGGCCACAGGGGATAACACTGAAGCTTTCTTT. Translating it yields CASSVATGDNTEAFF. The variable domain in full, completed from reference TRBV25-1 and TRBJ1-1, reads EADIYQTPRYLVIGTGKKITLECSQTMGHDKMYWYQQDPGMELHLIHYSYGVNSTEKGDLSSESTVSRIRTEHFPLTLESARPSHTSQYLCASSVATGDNTEAFFGQGTRLTVV.

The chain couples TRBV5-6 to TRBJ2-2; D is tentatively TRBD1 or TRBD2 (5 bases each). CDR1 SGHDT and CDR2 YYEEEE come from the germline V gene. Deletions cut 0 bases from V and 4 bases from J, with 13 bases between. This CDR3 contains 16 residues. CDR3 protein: CASSLDVRAGTGELFF. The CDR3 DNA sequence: TGTGCCAGCAGCTTGGACGTCAGGGCGGGCACCGGGGAGCTGTTTTTT.

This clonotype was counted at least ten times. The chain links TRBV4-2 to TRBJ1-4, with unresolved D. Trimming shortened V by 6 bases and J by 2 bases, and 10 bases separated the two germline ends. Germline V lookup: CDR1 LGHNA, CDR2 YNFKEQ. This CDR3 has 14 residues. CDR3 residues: CASRGWDTNEKLFF. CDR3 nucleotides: TGTGCCAGCAGGGGGTGGGATACTAATGAAAAACTGTTTTTT.

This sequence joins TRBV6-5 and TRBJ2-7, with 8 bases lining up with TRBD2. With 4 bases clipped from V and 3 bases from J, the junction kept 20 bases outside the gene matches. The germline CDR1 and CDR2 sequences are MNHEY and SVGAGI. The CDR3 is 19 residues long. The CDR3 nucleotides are TGTGCCAGCAGTTCCCTCGTTCCGGGACTAGGAGTTCCGTTCTACGAGCAGTACTTC. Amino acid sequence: CASSSLVPGLGVPFYEQYF.

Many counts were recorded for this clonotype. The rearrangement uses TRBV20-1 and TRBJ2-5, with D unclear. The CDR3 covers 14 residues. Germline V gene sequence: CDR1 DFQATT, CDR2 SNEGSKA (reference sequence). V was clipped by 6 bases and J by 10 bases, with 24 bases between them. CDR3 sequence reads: CSAQRRLASIGQYF. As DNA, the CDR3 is TGCAGTGCCCAGAGGCGGTTGGCCTCTATTGGCCAGTACTTC.

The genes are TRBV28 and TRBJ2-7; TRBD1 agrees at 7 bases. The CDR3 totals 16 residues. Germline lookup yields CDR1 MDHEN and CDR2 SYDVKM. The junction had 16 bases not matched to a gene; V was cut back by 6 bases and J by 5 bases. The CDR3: CASRGISGRGSNEQYV. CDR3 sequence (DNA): TGTGCCAGCAGAGGAATTTCAGGCAGGGGGTCCAACGAGCAGTACGTC.

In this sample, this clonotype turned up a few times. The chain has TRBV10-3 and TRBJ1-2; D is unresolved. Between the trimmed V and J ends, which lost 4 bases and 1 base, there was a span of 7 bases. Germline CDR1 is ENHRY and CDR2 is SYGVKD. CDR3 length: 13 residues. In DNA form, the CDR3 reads TGTGCCATCAGTGCCGAGGGTAACTATGGCTACACCTTC. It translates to CAISAEGNYGYTF.

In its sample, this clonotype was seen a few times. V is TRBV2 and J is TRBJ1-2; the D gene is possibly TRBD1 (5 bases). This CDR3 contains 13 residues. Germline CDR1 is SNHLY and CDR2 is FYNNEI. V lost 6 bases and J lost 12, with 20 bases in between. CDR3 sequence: CASRREISATDTF. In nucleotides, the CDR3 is TGTGCCAGCAGAAGGGAAATTTCGGCGACAGACACCTTC.

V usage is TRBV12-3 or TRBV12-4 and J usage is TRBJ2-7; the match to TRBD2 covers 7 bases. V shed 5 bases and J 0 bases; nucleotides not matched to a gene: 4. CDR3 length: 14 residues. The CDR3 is CASSVGGSSYEQYV. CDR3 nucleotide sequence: TGTGCCAGCAGTGTCGGGGGGAGCTCCTACGAGCAGTACGTC.

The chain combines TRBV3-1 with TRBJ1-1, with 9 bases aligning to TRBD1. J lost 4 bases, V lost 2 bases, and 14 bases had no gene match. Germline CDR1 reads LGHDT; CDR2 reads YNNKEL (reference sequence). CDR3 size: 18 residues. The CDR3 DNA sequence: TGTGCCAGCAGCCAATGGGACAGGGTAGTTTATGGGAGCACTGAAGCTTTCTTT. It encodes CASSQWDRVVYGSTEAFF.

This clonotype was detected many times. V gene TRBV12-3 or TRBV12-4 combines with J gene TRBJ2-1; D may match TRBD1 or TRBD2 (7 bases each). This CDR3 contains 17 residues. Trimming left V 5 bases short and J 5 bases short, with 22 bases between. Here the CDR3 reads CASSPRGGAATNNEQFF. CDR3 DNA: TGTGCCAGCAGTCCCAGGGGGGGGGCCGCAACAAACAATGAGCAGTTCTTC.

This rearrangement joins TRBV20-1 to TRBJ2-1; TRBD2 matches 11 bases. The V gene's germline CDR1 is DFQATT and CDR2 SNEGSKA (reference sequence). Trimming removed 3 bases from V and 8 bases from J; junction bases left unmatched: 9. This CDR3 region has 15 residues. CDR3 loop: CSASDPSGGSYEQFF. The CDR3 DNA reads TGCAGTGCTAGTGACCCTAGCGGGGGGAGCTATGAGCAGTTCTTC.

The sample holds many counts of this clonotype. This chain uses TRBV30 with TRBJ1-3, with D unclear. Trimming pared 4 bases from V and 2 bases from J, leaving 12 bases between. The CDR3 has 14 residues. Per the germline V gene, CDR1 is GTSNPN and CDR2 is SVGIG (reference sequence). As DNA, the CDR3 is TGTGCCTGGACCCCCGGGTGGGCTGGAAACACCATATATTTT. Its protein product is CAWTPGWAGNTIYF.

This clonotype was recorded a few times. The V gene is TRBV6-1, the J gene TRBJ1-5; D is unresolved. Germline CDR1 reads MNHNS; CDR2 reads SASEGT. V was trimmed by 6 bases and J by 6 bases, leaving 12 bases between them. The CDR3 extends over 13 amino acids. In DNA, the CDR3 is TGTGCCAGCAGGATCCAGGTTGGTCAGCCCCAGCATTTT. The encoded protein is CASRIQVGQPQHF.

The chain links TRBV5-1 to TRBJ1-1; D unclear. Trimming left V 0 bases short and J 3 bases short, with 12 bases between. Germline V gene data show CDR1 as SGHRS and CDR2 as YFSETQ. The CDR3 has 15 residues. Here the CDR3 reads CASSLDTLWDTEAFF. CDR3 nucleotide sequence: TGCGCCAGCAGCTTGGACACCCTCTGGGACACTGAAGCTTTCTTT.

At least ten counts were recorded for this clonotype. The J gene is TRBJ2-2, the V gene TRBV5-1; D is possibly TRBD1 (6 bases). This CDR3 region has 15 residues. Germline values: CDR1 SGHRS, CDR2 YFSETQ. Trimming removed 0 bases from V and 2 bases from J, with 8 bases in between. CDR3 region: CASSLAGANTGELFF. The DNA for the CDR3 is TGCGCCAGCAGCTTGGCAGGGGCAAACACCGGGGAGCTGTTTTTT.

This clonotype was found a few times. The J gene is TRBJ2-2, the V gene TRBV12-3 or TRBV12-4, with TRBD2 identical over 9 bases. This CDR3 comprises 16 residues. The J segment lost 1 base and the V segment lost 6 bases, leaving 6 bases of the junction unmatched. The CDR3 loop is CASSSPAGGNTGELFF. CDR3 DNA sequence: TGTGCCAGCAGCTCCCCAGCGGGGGGGAACACCGGGGAGCTGTTTTTT.